These 17 T cell receptor beta chains came from one sample sequenced in a study of T cell changes during pregnancy in multiple sclerosis. TCRdb keeps only in-frame clones here, not all; method: immunoSEQ multiplex PCR. The repertoire holds tens of thousands of clones, with 85% to 95% as singletons. Sequencing was performed on peripheral blood, taken in the second trimester of pregnancy. These receptors were obtained from a female donor in good health, enrolled as a control in a pregnancy study.

The rearrangement uses TRBV6-5 and TRBJ2-2; D unresolved. Germline loops: CDR1 MNHEY, CDR2 SVGAGI. Trimming took off 5 bases at V and 8 bases at J, with 12 bases between the two ends. The CDR3 length is 13 residues. The CDR3 spells CASSPLFLGELFF. CDR3 DNA: TGTGCCAGCAGTCCCCTTTTCCTGGGGGAGCTGTTTTTT.

The J gene is TRBJ1-1, the V gene TRBV5-4; 8 bases line up with TRBD1. Germline trimming cut 4 bases from V and 7 bases from J; bases unmatched to any gene: 12. This CDR3 has 15 amino acids. Germline V lookup: CDR1 SGHNT, CDR2 YYREEE (reference sequence). CDR3: CASSRESGGAFEAFF. The CDR3 DNA is TGTGCCAGCAGCAGAGAATCAGGGGGCGCTTTTGAAGCTTTCTTT.

The CDR3 loop reads CASSWGLAGDKTQYF. CDR3 coding DNA: TGTGCCAGCAGCTGGGGACTAGCGGGAGATAAGACCCAGTACTTC. The chain recombines TRBV13 with TRBJ2-5; TRBD2 matches 14 bases. Germline CDR1 and CDR2: PRHDT and FYEKMQ (reference sequence). J gave up 6 bases and V 4 bases, and 4 bases lay outside the gene matches. The CDR3 extends over 15 amino acids.

The chain combines TRBV10-1 with TRBJ2-7, with 7 nucleotides matching TRBD2. The V gene's germline CDR1 is WNHNN and CDR2 SYGVQD (reference sequence). Germline trimming cut 0 bases from V and 0 bases from J; bases unmatched to any gene: 5. The length of the CDR3 is 16 residues. This CDR3 reads CASSESASGSSYEQYF. The CDR3 DNA reads as TGCGCCAGCAGTGAGTCGGCTAGCGGCAGCTCCTACGAGCAGTACTTC.

The chain couples TRBV5-1 to TRBJ1-5, with 7 bases lining up with TRBD1. With 4 bases clipped from V and 4 bases from J, the junction kept 17 bases outside the gene matches. The CDR3 runs to 18 residues. Looked up from germline, CDR1 is SGHRS and CDR2 is YFSETQ. The CDR3, as DNA: TGCGCCAGCAGCCCACTCTACCGGGACAGAAACCGAAATCAGCCCCAGCATTTT. Protein sequence: CASSPLYRDRNRNQPQHF.

The chain is built from TRBV11-2 and TRBJ2-7; no clear D gene. Germline values: CDR1 SGHAT, CDR2 FQNNGV. V was trimmed by 4 bases and J by 3 bases, leaving 13 bases between them. The CDR3 runs 14 residues. The CDR3, as DNA: TGTGCCAGCAGCTCCCTCCTAGGCAGCTACGAGCAGTACTTC. Translation: CASSSLLGSYEQYF.

The chain has TRBV29-1 and TRBJ2-1; TRBD2 aligns across 9 bases. V lost 7 bases and J lost 4; bases outside the gene matches: 14. CDR1 and CDR2 from the germline V gene are SQVTM and ANQGSEA. The CDR3 consists of 16 residues. The CDR3 here is CSAVSPLAGSYNEQFF. Written as DNA, the CDR3 is TGCAGCGCCGTTTCCCCGCTAGCGGGAAGTTACAATGAGCAGTTCTTC.

The gene calls are TRBV5-1 and TRBJ2-3; D not certain. Germline CDR1 reads SGHRS; CDR2 reads YFSETQ. The length of the CDR3 is 14 residues. Trimming removed 5 bases from V and 2 bases from J, with 12 bases in between. CDR3 region: CASSRRRDTDTQYF. Written as DNA, the CDR3 is TGCGCCAGCAGTCGCCGGAGAGACACAGATACGCAGTATTTT.

V is TRBV7-2 and J is TRBJ2-7; 9 bases align to TRBD1. From germline, CDR1 is SGHTA and CDR2 FQGNSA. This CDR3 contains 15 residues. Unmatched junction bases numbered 9, after V lost 5 bases and J lost 4 bases. The CDR3 region has the DNA TGTGCCAGCAGCACTGGACAGGGGACAGTTTACGAGCAGTACTTC. This gives the protein CASSTGQGTVYEQYF.

The chain couples TRBV2 to TRBJ2-5; perhaps TRBD1 as D (5 bases). Germline V lookup: CDR1 SNHLY, CDR2 FYNNEI. The CDR3 sequence is 13 residues long. Trimming cost V 3 bases and J 3 bases, with 8 bases left between them. The CDR3 DNA reads TGTGCCAGCAGTGAGTTGGACAAAGAGACCCAGTACTTC. It specifies CASSELDKETQYF.

The gene calls are TRBV5-1 and TRBJ2-1; D gene unclear. The CDR3 is made up of 13 amino acids. Trimming removed 4 bases at V and 0 bases at J, with 5 bases between. From germline, CDR1 is SGHRS and CDR2 YFSETQ. The DNA for the CDR3 is TGCGCCAGCAGCGCGAGCTCCTACAATGAGCAGTTCTTC. Translation: CASSASSYNEQFF. The entire variable domain, with the rest obtained from reference TRBV5-1 and TRBJ2-1, is as follows: KAGVTQTPRYLIKTRGQQVTLSCSPISGHRSVSWYQQTPGQGLQFLFEYFSETQRNKGNFPGRFSGRQFSNSRSEMNVSTLELGDSALYLCASSASSYNEQFFGPGTRLTVL.

The chain links TRBV4-1 to TRBJ2-5; D ambiguous. The CDR3 loop spans 13 amino acids. V lost 3 bases and J lost 5, with 10 bases in between. Germline V gene lookup returns CDR1 MGHRA and CDR2 YSYEKL. CDR3 DNA sequence: TGCGCCAGCAGCCATGCTCTATGGGAGACCCAGTACTTC. It specifies CASSHALWETQYF.

This chain links TRBV23-1 with TRBJ2-5; a possible D gene is TRBD2 (5 bases). TRBV23-1 is given ORF status, its function remaining uncertain. With 0 bases removed from V and 1 base from J, the gap between germline ends came to 21 bases. This CDR3 has 19 residues. The CDR3 DNA sequence: TGCGCCAGCAGTCAATCAGCGGTGAGAAGCGCAAGATCCCAAGAGACCCAGTACTTC. Protein: CASSQSAVRSARSQETQYF.

This chain uses TRBV25-1 with TRBJ1-5; TRBD1 might be the D (6 bases). Germline assignment: CDR1 MGHDK and CDR2 SYGVNS. The germline V and J ends were trimmed by 2 bases and 4 bases, with 21 bases remaining between them. The CDR3 loop spans 18 amino acids. For the CDR3, the DNA is TGTGCCAGCAGTGAAATAGGGACACCTAATAGGAGGAATCAGCCCCAGCATTTT. Protein sequence: CASSEIGTPNRRNQPQHF.

This chain connects TRBV6-6 to TRBJ1-5; 7 nucleotides agree with TRBD1. The V gene end was trimmed by 7 bases and the J gene end by 4 bases; junction bases not matched to a gene: 1. The CDR3 extends over 12 amino acids. Germline V CDR1 and CDR2: MNHNY, SVGAGI (reference sequence). The CDR3 loop reads CASKGANQPQHF. The CDR3 DNA follows: TGTGCCAGCAAGGGGGCTAATCAGCCCCAGCATTTT.

This clone was detected once. The chain carries TRBV28 and TRBJ2-4; a weak D match, TRBD2 (6 bases). This CDR3 region has 13 residues. V gave up 5 bases and J gave up 7 bases, with 12 bases separating them. CDR1 and CDR2 (germline): MDHEN, SYDVKM. DNA of the CDR3: TGTGCCAGCAGTCTCGGCCGGGGGAACATTCAGTACTTC. Its translation: CASSLGRGNIQYF.

The chain is built from TRBV27 and TRBJ1-5, with D possibly TRBD1 on 5 matching bases. From germline, CDR1 is MNHEY and CDR2 SMNVEV (reference sequence). The V and J ends lost 8 bases and 10 bases respectively, with 21 bases between them. CDR3 length equals 14 residues. The CDR3 region is CASRPGGGAIPQHF. DNA for the CDR3: TGTGCCAGCCGTCCAGGCGGCGGGGCGATCCCCCAGCATTTT.